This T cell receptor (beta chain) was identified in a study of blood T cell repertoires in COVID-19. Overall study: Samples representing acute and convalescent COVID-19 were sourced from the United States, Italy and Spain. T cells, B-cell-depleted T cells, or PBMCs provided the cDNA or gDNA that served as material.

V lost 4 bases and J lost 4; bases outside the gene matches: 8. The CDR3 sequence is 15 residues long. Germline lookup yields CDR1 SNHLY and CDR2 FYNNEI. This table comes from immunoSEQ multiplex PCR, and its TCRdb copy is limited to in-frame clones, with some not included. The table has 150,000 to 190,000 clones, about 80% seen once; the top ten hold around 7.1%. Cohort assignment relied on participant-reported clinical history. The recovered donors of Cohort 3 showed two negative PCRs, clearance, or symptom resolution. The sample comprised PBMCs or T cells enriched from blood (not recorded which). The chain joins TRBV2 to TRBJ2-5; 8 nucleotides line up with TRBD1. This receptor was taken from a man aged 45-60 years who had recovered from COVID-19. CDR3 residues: CASSARQGRVETQYF. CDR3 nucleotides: TGTGCCAGCAGTGCTAGACAGGGGCGGGTAGAGACCCAGTACTTC.